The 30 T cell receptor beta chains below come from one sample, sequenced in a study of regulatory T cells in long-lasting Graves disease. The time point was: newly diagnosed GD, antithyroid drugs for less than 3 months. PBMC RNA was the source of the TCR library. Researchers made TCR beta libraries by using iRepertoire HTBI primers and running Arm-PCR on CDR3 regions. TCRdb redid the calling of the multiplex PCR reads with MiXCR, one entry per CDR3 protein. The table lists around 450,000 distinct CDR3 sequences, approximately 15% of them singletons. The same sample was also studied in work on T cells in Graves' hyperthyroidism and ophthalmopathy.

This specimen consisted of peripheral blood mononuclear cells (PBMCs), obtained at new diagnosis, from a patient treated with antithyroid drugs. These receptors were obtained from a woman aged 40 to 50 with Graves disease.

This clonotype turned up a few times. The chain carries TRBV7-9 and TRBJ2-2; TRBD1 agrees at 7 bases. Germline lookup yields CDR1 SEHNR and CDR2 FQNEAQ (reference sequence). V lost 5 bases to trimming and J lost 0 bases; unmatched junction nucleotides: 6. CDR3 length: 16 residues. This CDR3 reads CASSPGTETNTGELFF. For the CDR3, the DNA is TGTGCCAGCAGCCCCGGGACAGAAACGAACACCGGGGAGCTGTTTTTT.

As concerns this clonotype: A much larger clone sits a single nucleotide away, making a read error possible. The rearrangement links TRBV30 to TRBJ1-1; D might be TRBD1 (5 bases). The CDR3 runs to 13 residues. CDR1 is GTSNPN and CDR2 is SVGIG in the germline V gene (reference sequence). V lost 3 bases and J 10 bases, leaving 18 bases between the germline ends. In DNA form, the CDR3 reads TGTGCCTGGAGGGAGGGGTGGCCCCTTCGAGCTTTCTTT. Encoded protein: CAWREGWPLRAFF.

CDR3 in DNA: TGTGCCAGCAGTGACAATGGACAGGGTAATGATCAGCCCCAGCATTTT. Amino acid sequence: CASSDNGQGNDQPQHF. The genes are TRBV25-1 and TRBJ1-5, with 8 positions matching TRBD1. CDR1 MGHDK and CDR2 SYGVNS come from the germline V gene. Trimming removed 3 bases from V and 5 bases from J; junction bases left unmatched: 9. The CDR3 loop spans 16 amino acids.

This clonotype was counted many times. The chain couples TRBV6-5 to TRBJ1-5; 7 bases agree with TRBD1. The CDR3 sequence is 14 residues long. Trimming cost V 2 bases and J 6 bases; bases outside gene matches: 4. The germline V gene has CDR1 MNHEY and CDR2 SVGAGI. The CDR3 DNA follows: TGTGCCAGCAGTTACGGGACAGAGACTCAGCCCCAGCATTTT. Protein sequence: CASSYGTETQPQHF.

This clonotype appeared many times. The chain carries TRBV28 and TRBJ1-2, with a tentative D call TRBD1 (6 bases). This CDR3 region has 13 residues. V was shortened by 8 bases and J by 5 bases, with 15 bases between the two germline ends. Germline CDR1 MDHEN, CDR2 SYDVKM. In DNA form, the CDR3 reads TGTGCCAGCCATAGAGTACAGGGTTATGGCTACACCTTC. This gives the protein CASHRVQGYGYTF.

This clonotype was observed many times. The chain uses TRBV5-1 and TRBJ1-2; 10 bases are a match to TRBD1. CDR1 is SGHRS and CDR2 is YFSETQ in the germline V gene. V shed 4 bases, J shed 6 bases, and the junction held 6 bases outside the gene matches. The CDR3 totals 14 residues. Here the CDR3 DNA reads TGCGCCAGCAGCGTGACAGGGGGCGCGAATGGCTACACCTTC. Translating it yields CASSVTGGANGYTF. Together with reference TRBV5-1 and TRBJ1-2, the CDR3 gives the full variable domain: KAGVTQTPRYLIKTRGQQVTLSCSPISGHRSVSWYQQTPGQGLQFLFEYFSETQRNKGNFPGRFSGRQFSNSRSEMNVSTLELGDSALYLCASSVTGGANGYTFGSGTRLTVV.

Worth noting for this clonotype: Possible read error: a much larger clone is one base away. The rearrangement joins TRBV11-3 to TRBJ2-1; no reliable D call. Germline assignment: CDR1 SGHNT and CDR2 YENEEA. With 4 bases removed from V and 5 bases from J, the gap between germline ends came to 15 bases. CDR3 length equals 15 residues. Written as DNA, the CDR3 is TGTGCCAGCAGCTCGTCCTTTAGGGAAGACAATGAGCAGTTCTTC. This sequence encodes CASSSSFREDNEQFF.

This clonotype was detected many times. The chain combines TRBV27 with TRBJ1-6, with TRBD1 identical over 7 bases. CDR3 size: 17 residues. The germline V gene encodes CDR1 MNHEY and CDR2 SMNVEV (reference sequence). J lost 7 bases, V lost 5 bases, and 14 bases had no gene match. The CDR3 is CASSRISGTDGNSPLHF. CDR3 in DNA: TGTGCCAGCAGTCGCATCTCCGGGACAGACGGAAATTCACCCCTCCACTTT.

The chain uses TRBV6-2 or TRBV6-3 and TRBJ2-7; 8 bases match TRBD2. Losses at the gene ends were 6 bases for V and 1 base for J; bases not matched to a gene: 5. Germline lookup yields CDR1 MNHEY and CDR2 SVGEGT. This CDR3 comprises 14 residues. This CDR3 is CASSSGGGSYEQYF. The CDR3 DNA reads TGTGCCAGCAGCTCGGGGGGGGGGTCCTACGAGCAGTACTTC.

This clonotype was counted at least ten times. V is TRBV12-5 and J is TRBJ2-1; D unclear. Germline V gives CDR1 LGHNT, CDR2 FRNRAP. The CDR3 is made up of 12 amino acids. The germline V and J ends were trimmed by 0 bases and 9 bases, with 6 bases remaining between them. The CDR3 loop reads CASGLVLGEQFF. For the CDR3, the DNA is TGTGCTAGTGGTTTGGTACTGGGTGAGCAGTTCTTC.

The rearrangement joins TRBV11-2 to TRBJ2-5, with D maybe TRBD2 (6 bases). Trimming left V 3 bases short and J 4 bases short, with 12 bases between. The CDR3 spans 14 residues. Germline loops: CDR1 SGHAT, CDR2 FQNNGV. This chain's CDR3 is CASSLRDFRETQYF. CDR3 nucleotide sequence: TGTGCCAGCAGCTTGAGGGACTTTCGAGAGACCCAGTACTTC.

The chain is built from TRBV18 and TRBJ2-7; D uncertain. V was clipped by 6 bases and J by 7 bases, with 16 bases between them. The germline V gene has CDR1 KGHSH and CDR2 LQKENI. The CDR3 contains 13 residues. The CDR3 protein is CASSVPAGVEQYF. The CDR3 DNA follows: TGTGCCAGCTCCGTCCCGGCTGGGGTTGAGCAGTACTTC.

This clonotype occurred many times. CDR3 sequence: CASRDDRVYEQYF. CDR3 coding DNA: TGTGCCAGTAGGGACGACAGGGTCTACGAGCAGTACTTC. V and J are TRBV19 and TRBJ2-7; 7 positions match TRBD1. This CDR3 has 13 residues. The germline V gene encodes CDR1 LNHDA and CDR2 SQIVND (reference sequence). Trimming at V came to 6 bases and at J to 3 bases, leaving 5 bases not matched to a gene.

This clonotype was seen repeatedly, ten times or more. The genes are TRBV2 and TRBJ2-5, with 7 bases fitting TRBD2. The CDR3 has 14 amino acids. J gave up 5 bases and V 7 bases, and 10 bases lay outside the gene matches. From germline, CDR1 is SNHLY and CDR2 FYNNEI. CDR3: CASKEREGRETQYF. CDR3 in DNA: TGTGCCAGCAAGGAAAGGGAGGGCCGGGAGACCCAGTACTTC.

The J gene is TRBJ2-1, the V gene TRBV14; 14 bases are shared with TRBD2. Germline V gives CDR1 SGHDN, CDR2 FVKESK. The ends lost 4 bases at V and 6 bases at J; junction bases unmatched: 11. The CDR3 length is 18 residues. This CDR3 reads CASSRTSGRPISSNEQFF. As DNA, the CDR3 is TGTGCCAGCAGCCGGACTAGCGGGAGGCCAATATCATCCAATGAGCAGTTCTTC.

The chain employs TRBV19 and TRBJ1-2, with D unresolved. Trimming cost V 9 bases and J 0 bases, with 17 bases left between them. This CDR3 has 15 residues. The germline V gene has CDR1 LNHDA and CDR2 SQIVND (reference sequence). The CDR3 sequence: CARPRPRGTNYGYTF. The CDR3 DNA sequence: TGTGCCAGGCCCCGCCCACGGGGTACTAACTATGGCTACACCTTC. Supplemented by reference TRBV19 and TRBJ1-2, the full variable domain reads DGGITQSPKYLFRKEGQNVTLSCEQNLNHDAMYWYRQDPGQGLRLIYYSQIVNDFQKGDIAEGYSVSREKKESFPLTVTSAQKNPTAFYLCARPRPRGTNYGYTFGSGTRLTVV.

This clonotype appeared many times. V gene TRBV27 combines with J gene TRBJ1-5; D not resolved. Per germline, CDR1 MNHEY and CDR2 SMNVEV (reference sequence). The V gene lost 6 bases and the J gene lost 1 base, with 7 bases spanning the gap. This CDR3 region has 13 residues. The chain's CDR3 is CASSWGSNQPQHF. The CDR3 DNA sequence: TGTGCCAGCAGCTGGGGAAGCAATCAGCCCCAGCATTTT.

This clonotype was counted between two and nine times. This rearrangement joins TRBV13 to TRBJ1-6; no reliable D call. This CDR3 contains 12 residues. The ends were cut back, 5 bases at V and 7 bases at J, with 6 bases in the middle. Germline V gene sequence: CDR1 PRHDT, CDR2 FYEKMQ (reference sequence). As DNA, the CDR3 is TGTGCCAGCAGCCAAGAAAATTCACCCCTCCACTTT. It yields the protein CASSQENSPLHF.

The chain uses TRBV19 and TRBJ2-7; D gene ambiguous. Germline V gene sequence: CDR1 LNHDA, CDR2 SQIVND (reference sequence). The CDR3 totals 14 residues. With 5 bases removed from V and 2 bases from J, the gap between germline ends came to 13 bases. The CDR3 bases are TGTGCCAGTAGTCAACCTGACATTGCCTACGAGCAGTACTTC. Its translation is CASSQPDIAYEQYF.

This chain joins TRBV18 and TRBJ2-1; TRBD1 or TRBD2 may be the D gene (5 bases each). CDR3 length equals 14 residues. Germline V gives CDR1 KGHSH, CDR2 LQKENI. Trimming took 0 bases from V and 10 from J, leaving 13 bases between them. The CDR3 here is CASSPPGDRVEQFF. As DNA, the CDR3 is TGTGCCAGCTCACCACCAGGGGACCGGGTAGAGCAGTTCTTC.

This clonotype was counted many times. CDR3 nucleotides: TGTGCCAGTAGTATACTAGCGGGAGAGGACATTCAGTACTTC. This codes for CASSILAGEDIQYF. The rearrangement joins TRBV19 to TRBJ2-4, with 10 bases fitting TRBD2. The CDR3 spans 14 residues. Looked up from germline, CDR1 is LNHDA and CDR2 is SQIVND (reference sequence). The trim removed 2 bases at V and 8 bases at J, leaving 3 bases unmatched.

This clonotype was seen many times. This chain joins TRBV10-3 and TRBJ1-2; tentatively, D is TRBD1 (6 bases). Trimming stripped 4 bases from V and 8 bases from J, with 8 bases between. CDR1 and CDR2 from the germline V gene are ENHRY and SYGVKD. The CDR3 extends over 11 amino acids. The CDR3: CAISGGLGYTF. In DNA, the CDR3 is TGTGCCATCAGTGGGGGGCTCGGCTACACCTTC.

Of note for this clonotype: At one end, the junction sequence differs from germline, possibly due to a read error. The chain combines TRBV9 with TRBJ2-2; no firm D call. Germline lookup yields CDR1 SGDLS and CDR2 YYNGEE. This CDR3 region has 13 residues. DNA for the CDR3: TGTGCCGGCAGCGTTAACCCCGACGGGGAGCTGTTTTTT. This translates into CAGSVNPDGELFF.

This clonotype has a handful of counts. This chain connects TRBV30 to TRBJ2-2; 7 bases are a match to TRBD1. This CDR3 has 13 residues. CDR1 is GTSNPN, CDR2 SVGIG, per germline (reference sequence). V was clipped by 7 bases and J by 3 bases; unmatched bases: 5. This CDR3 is CASTGFDTGELFF. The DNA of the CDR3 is TGTGCCTCGACAGGGTTTGACACCGGGGAGCTGTTTTTT.

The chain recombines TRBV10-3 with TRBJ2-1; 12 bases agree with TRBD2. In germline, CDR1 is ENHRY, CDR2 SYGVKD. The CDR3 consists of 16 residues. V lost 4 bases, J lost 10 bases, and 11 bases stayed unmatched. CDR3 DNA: TGTGCCATCAGTGTAGCTGGTCTAGCGGGAGGGGGGGAGCAGTTCTTC. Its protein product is CAISVAGLAGGGEQFF.

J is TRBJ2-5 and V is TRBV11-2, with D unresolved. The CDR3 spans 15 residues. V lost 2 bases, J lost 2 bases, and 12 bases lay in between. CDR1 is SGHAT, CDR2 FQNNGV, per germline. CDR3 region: CASSLNIGAQETQYF. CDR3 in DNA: TGTGCCAGCAGCTTAAACATCGGTGCGCAAGAGACCCAGTACTTC.

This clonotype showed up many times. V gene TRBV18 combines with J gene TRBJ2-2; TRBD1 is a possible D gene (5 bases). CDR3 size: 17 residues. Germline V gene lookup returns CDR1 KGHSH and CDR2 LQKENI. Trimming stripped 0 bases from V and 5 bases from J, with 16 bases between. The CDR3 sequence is CASSPPTRAGKTGELFF. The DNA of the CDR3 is TGTGCCAGCTCACCACCGACCAGGGCAGGGAAAACCGGGGAGCTGTTTTTT. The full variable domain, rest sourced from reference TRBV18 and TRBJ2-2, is NAGVMQNPRHLVRRRGQEARLRCSPMKGHSHVYWYRQLPEEGLKFMVYLQKENIIDESGMPKERFSAEFPKEGPSILRIQQVVRGDSAAYFCASSPPTRAGKTGELFFGEGSRLTVL.

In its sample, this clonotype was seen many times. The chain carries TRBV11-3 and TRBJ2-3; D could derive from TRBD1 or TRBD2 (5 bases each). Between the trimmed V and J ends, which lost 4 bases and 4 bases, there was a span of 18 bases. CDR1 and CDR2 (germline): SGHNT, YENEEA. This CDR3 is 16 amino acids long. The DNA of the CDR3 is TGTGCCAGCAGCTCCCGGGCCGGGAAACAGGCAGATACGCAGTATTTT. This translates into CASSSRAGKQADTQYF.

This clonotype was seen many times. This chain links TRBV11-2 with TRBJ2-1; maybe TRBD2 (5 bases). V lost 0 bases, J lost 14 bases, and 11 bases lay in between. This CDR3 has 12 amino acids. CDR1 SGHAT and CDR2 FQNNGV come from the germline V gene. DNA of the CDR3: TGTGCCAGCAGCTTAGATCGGGCTAGCAAGTTCTTC. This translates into CASSLDRASKFF.

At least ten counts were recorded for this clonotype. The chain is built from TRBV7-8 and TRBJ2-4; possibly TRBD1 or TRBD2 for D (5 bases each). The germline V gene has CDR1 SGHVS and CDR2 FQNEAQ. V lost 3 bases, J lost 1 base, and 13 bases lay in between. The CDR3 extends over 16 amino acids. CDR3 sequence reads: CASSFRTGTAKNIQYF. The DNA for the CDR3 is TGTGCCAGCAGCTTTAGGACCGGGACGGCCAAAAACATTCAGTACTTC. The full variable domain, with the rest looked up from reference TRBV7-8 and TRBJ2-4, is GAGVSQSPRYKVAKRGQDVALRCDPISGHVSLFWYQQALGQGPEFLTYFQNEAQLDKSGLPSDRFFAERPEGSVSTLKIQRTQQEDSAVYLCASSFRTGTAKNIQYFGAGTRLSVL.